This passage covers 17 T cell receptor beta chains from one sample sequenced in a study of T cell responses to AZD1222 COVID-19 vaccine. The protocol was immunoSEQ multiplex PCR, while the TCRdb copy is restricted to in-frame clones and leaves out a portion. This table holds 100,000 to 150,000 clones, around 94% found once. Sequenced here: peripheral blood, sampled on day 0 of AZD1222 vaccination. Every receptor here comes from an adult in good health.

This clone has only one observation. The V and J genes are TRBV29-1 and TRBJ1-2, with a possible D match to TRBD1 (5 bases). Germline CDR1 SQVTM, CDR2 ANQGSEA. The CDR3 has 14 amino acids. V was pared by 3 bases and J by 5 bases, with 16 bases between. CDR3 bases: TGCAGCGTTGAGGGCGGACAAGTGGGATATGGCTACACCTTC. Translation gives CSVEGGQVGYGYTF. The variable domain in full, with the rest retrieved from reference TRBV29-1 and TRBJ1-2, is SAVISQKPSRDICQRGTSLTIQCQVDSQVTMMFWYRQQPGQSLTLIATANQGSEATYESGFVIDKFPISRPNLTFSTLTVSNMSPEDSSIYLCSVEGGQVGYGYTFGSGTRLTVV.

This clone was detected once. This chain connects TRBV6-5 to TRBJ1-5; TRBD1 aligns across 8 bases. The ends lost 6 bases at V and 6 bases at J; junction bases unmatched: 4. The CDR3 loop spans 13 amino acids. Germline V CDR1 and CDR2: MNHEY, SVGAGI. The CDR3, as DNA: TGTGCCAGCAGCGACAGGGGAGGTCAGCCCCAGCATTTT. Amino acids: CASSDRGGQPQHF.

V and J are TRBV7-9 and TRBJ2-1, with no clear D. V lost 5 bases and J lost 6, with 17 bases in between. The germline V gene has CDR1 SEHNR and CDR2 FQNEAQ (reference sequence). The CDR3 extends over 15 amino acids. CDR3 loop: CASSPPFRWGNEQFF. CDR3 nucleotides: TGTGCCAGCAGCCCACCCTTCCGATGGGGCAATGAGCAGTTCTTC.

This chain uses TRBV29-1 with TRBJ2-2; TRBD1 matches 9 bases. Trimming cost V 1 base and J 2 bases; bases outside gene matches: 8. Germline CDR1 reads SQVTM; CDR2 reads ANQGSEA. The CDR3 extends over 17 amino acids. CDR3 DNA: TGCAGCGTTGAAGGAATTGGGGGACAGGGTAACACCGGGGAGCTGTTTTTT. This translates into CSVEGIGGQGNTGELFF.

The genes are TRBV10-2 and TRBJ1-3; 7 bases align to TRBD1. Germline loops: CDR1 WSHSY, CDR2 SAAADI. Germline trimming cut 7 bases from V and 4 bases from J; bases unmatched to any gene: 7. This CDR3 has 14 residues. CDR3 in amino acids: CASIDRAYGNTIYF. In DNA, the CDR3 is TGCGCCAGCATAGACAGGGCGTACGGAAACACCATATATTTT.

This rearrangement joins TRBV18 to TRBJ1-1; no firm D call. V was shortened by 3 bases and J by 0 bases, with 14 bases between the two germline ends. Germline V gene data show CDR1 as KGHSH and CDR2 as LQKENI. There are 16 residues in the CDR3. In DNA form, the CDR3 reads TGTGCCAGCTCACCTCGGGAGATAAATATGAACACTGAAGCTTTCTTT. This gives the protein CASSPREINMNTEAFF.

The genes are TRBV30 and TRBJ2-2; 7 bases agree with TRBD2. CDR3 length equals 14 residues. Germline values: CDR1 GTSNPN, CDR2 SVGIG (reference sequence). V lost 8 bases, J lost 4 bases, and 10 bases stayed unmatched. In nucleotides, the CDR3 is TGTGCCCGGAAGCGGGGTGGGCCCACCGGGGAGCTGTTTTTT. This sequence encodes CARKRGGPTGELFF.

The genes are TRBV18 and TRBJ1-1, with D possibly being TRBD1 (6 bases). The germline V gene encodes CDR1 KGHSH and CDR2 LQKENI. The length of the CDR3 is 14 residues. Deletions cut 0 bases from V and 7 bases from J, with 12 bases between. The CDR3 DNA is TGTGCCAGCTCACCACCCGCAGGGGTTAGTGAAGCTTTCTTT. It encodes CASSPPAGVSEAFF.

DNA of the CDR3: TGTGCCAGCAGCGCCGGGACAGGCAAAAACGAGCAGTACTTC. Translation gives CASSAGTGKNEQYF. J is TRBJ2-7 and V is TRBV9, with TRBD1 identical over 8 bases. CDR3 length equals 14 residues. The junction had 7 bases not matched to a gene; V was cut back by 3 bases and J by 5 bases. The V gene's germline CDR1 is SGDLS and CDR2 YYNGEE.

CDR3 loop: CASRGPDSLYTGELFF. The CDR3 DNA reads TGTGCCAGCCGGGGCCCAGACAGCCTATACACCGGGGAGCTGTTTTTT. V gene TRBV28 combines with J gene TRBJ2-2; D may be TRBD1 or TRBD2 (5 bases each). Germline loops: CDR1 MDHEN, CDR2 SYDVKM. The CDR3 has 16 amino acids. Trimming pared 8 bases from V and 3 bases from J, leaving 19 bases between. Combining the CDR3 with reference TRBV28 and TRBJ2-2 gives the whole variable domain DVKVTQSSRYLVKRTGEKVFLECVQDMDHENMFWYRQDPGLGLRLIYFSYDVKMKEKGDIPEGYSVSREKKERFSLILESASTNQTSMYLCASRGPDSLYTGELFFGEGSRLTVL.

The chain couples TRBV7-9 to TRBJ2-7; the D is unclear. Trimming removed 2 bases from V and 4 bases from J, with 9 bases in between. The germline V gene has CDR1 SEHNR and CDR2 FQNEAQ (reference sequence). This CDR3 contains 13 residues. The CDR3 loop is CASSLIAGYEQYF. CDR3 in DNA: TGTGCCAGCAGCTTAATAGCAGGATACGAGCAGTACTTC.

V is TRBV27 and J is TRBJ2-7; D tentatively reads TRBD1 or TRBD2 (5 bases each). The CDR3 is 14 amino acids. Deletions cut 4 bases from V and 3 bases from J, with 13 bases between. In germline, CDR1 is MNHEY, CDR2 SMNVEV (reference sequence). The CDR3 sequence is CASSSRAGHYEQYF. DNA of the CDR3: TGTGCCAGCAGTTCGCGGGCAGGGCACTACGAGCAGTACTTC.

The CDR3 here is CASSFGTGNEQFF. For the CDR3, the DNA is TGTGCCAGCAGCTTCGGGACAGGCAATGAGCAGTTCTTC. The chain employs TRBV7-2 and TRBJ2-1, with 8 bases matching TRBD1. Trimming cost V 3 bases and J 6 bases; bases outside gene matches: 1. This CDR3 is built from 13 residues. Germline values: CDR1 SGHTA, CDR2 FQGNSA.

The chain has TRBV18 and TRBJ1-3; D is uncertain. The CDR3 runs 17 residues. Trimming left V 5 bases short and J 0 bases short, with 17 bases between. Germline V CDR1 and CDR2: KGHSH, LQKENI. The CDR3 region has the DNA TGTGCCAGCTCAGCTACGGTCCCAGGTCCCTCTGGAAACACCATATATTTT. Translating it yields CASSATVPGPSGNTIYF. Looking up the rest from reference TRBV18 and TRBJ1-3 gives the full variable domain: NAGVMQNPRHLVRRRGQEARLRCSPMKGHSHVYWYRQLPEEGLKFMVYLQKENIIDESGMPKERFSAEFPKEGPSILRIQQVVRGDSAAYFCASSATVPGPSGNTIYFGEGSWLTVV.

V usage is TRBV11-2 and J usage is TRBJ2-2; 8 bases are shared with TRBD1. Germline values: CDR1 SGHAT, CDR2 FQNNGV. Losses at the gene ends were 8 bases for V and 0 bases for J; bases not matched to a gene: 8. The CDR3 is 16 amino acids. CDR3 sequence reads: CASSPVRGPNTGELFF. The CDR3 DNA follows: TGTGCCAGCTCCCCAGTCAGGGGGCCGAACACCGGGGAGCTGTTTTTT.

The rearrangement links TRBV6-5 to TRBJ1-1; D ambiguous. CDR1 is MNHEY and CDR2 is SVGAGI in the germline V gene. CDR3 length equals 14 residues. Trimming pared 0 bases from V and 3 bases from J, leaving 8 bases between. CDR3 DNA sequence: TGTGCCAGCAGTTACTCGATTAGTGACACTGAAGCTTTCTTT. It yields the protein CASSYSISDTEAFF.

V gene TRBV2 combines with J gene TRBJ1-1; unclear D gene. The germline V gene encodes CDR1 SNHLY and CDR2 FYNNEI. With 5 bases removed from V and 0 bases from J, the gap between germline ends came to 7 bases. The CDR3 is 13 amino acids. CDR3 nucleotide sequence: TGTGCCAGCAGTCCAGAGGTGAACACTGAAGCTTTCTTT. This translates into CASSPEVNTEAFF.